Shown below are 31 T cell receptor beta chains from a single sample sequenced in a study of T cells in Graves' hyperthyroidism and ophthalmopathy. Amplified regions were TCR beta CDR3 sequences from RNA transcripts. The HTBI set primed first-round TCR CDR3 RT-PCR. TCRdb independently ran MiXCR on the multiplex PCR reads; one entry per CDR3 protein. The sample lists almost 600,000 distinct CDR3 sequences, 14% seen once, with 5% to 7% in the top ten. The material sequenced was blood. All receptors come from a woman in her twenties or thirties with Graves' hyperthyroidism that later progressed to Graves' ophthalmopathy.

Points on this clonotype: This may arise from a read error, as a much more abundant clone is one base away. The V call is TRBV24-1, the J call TRBJ2-3, with 8 bases lining up with TRBD2. The CDR3 contains 16 residues. The V gene's germline CDR1 is KGHDR and CDR2 SFDVKD. Germline trimming cut 5 bases from V and 0 bases from J; bases unmatched to any gene: 6. The CDR3 DNA reads as TGTGCCACCAGTGGTTTCAGCGGGAGTAGCACAGATACGCAGTATTTT. Translated, it gives CATSGFSGSSTDTQYF.

The chain couples TRBV4-2 to TRBJ2-1, with 7 bases identical to TRBD1. Germline loops: CDR1 LGHNA, CDR2 YNFKEQ. This CDR3 contains 16 residues. With V trimmed by 3 bases and J by 4 bases, 9 bases remained unmatched. This CDR3 reads CASSQMTGKAYNEQFF. CDR3 in DNA: TGTGCCAGCAGCCAGATGACAGGGAAGGCTTACAATGAGCAGTTCTTC.

The CDR3 DNA is TGTGCCAGCAGCTACAAGCGGGGGGATCAGCCCCAGCATTTT. Amino acids: CASSYKRGDQPQHF. This chain joins TRBV6-1 and TRBJ1-5, with D possibly being TRBD1 (5 bases). Germline V gives CDR1 MNHNS, CDR2 SASEGT. V lost 6 bases and J lost 5, with 14 bases in between. This CDR3 comprises 14 residues.

This clonotype has at least ten counts. The chain links TRBV7-9 to TRBJ2-2; tentative D call: TRBD2 (5 bases). CDR1 and CDR2 from the germline V gene are SEHNR and FQNEAQ (reference sequence). Trimming pared 3 bases from V and 4 bases from J, leaving 9 bases between. The CDR3 is 14 amino acids. CDR3 nucleotide sequence: TGTGCCAGCAGCTTCCTAGCAGCCACCGGGGAGCTGTTTTTT. It encodes CASSFLAATGELFF.

The V and J genes are TRBV7-3 and TRBJ1-1, with D perhaps matching TRBD1 (5 bases). The CDR3 extends over 12 amino acids. V lost 1 base to trimming and J lost 9 bases, with 9 bases between them. The germline V gene has CDR1 SGHTA and CDR2 FQGTGA. DNA of the CDR3: TGTGCCAGCAGCTTAAGTCAGGGAAAAGCTTTCTTT. Encoded protein: CASSLSQGKAFF.

This clonotype occurred a few times. The CDR3 here is CASTQQWGVDTEAFF. The CDR3, as DNA: TGTGCCAGCACCCAACAGTGGGGCGTGGACACTGAAGCTTTCTTT. The V gene is TRBV2, the J gene TRBJ1-1; TRBD1 is a possible D gene (5 bases). CDR3 length: 15 amino acids. Trimming left V 7 bases short and J 3 bases short, with 18 bases between. Germline V CDR1 and CDR2: SNHLY, FYNNEI. Based on the CDR3 plus reference TRBV2 and TRBJ1-1, the full variable domain is EPEVTQTPSHQVTQMGQEVILRCVPISNHLYFYWYRQILGQKVEFLVSFYNNEISEKSEIFDDQFSVERPDGSNFTLKIRSTKLEDSAMYFCASTQQWGVDTEAFFGQGTRLTVV.

V gene TRBV29-1 combines with J gene TRBJ1-4; TRBD1 aligns across 10 bases. V shed 6 bases and J 4 bases; nucleotides not matched to a gene: 17. CDR1 and CDR2 (germline): SQVTM, ANQGSEA. The CDR3 runs to 18 residues. CDR3 in amino acids: CSVISTGTGVRGNEKLFF. Written as DNA, the CDR3 is TGCAGCGTAATATCAACCGGGACAGGGGTGAGGGGTAATGAAAAACTGTTTTTT.

The J gene is TRBJ2-2, the V gene TRBV7-2; D possibly corresponds to TRBD2 (6 bases). V gave up 4 bases and J gave up 4 bases, with 19 bases separating them. Per the germline V gene, CDR1 is SGHTA and CDR2 is FQGNSA. The CDR3 has 17 residues. CDR3 nucleotide sequence: TGTGCCAGCAGCTCCTACATCTTCTTGGAGGGCACCGGGGAGCTGTTTTTT. Translating it yields CASSSYIFLEGTGELFF.

Only a few counts were recorded for this clonotype. A read error may produce the germline difference seen at one junction end. The chain recombines TRBV12-5 with TRBJ2-3; D is unresolved. The CDR3 consists of 13 residues. Germline-derived CDR1 and CDR2 are LGHNT and FRNRAP. The CDR3 region is CASGRTSSDAQYF. Here the CDR3 DNA reads TGTGCTAGTGGACGAACATCTTCAGATGCGCAGTATTTT. Using reference TRBV12-5 and TRBJ2-3 for the parts outside the CDR3, the full variable domain is DARVTQTPRHKVTEMGQEVTMRCQPILGHNTVFWYRQTMMQGLELLAYFRNRAPLDDSGMPKDRFSAEMPDATLATLKIQPSEPRDSAVYFCASGRTSSDAQYFGPGTRLTVL.

In this sample, this clonotype turned up many times. The rearrangement joins TRBV7-9 to TRBJ1-2; the D gene is possibly TRBD1 (6 bases). Germline V gene data show CDR1 as SEHNR and CDR2 as FQNEAQ (reference sequence). The CDR3 extends over 13 amino acids. V was shortened by 6 bases and J by 2 bases, with 10 bases between the two germline ends. CDR3 loop: CASREDSNYGYTF. The CDR3 coding sequence is TGTGCCAGCAGAGAGGACAGCAACTATGGCTACACCTTC.

This clonotype was observed many times. The chain recombines TRBV6-2 or TRBV6-3 with TRBJ2-7; D unresolved. Between the trimmed V and J ends, which lost 7 bases and 5 bases, there was a span of 21 bases. The CDR3 loop spans 15 amino acids. Germline V gene data show CDR1 as MNHEY and CDR2 as SVGEGT. DNA for the CDR3: TGTGCCAGCAACACACCAGTTACCGGTAGGAACGAGCAGTACTTC. Translated, it gives CASNTPVTGRNEQYF.

This clonotype was seen at least ten times. The chain combines TRBV27 with TRBJ1-1; D call uncertain. Germline V CDR1 and CDR2: MNHEY, SMNVEV (reference sequence). The V end was cut by 6 bases, the J end by 5 bases, with 13 bases between. The CDR3 consists of 13 residues. This CDR3 is CASSRPEGTEAFF. CDR3 DNA: TGTGCCAGCAGCCGCCCAGAGGGAACTGAAGCTTTCTTT.

As regards this clonotype: A read error may be the cause here, since a much bigger clone is one base away. The V call is TRBV28, the J call TRBJ2-7; D could derive from TRBD1 or TRBD2 (5 bases each). This CDR3 spans 13 amino acids. Trimming took 2 bases from V and 6 from J, leaving 11 bases between them. CDR1 is MDHEN and CDR2 is SYDVKM in the germline V gene. CDR3 loop: CASSLGGMGEQYF. The CDR3 DNA follows: TGTGCCAGCAGTTTAGGGGGTATGGGCGAGCAGTACTTC.

This clonotype was detected ten times or more. This rearrangement joins TRBV30 to TRBJ2-5; 8 nucleotides align to TRBD2. CDR3 length: 14 amino acids. CDR1 and CDR2 from the germline V gene are GTSNPN and SVGIG (reference sequence). The junction had 6 bases not matched to a gene; V was cut back by 4 bases and J by 2 bases. The CDR3 DNA reads TGTGCCTGGAACCGGGGACTAGGGCAAGAGACCCAGTACTTC. Protein product: CAWNRGLGQETQYF.

This clonotype was counted a single time. V gene TRBV9 combines with J gene TRBJ2-5; TRBD2 agrees at 10 bases. This CDR3 is 14 amino acids long. V lost 3 bases, J lost 4 bases, and 3 bases stayed unmatched. Germline V lookup: CDR1 SGDLS, CDR2 YYNGEE. CDR3 DNA sequence: TGTGCCAGCAGCGGACGACTAGCGGGAGAGACCCAGTACTTC. Residues: CASSGRLAGETQYF.

This clonotype was counted a few times. The chain employs TRBV19 and TRBJ2-5; 12 nucleotides agree with TRBD2. In germline, CDR1 is LNHDA, CDR2 SQIVND (reference sequence). This CDR3 contains 16 residues. V was pared by 5 bases and J by 4 bases, with 8 bases of the junction left unmatched. This chain's CDR3 is CASSPDLAGGRETQYF. The CDR3 bases are TGTGCCAGTAGTCCCGACCTAGCGGGAGGGCGAGAGACCCAGTACTTC. The variable domain in full, completed from reference TRBV19 and TRBJ2-5, reads DGGITQSPKYLFRKEGQNVTLSCEQNLNHDAMYWYRQDPGQGLRLIYYSQIVNDFQKGDIAEGYSVSREKKESFPLTVTSAQKNPTAFYLCASSPDLAGGRETQYFGPGTRLLVL.

V is TRBV5-1 and J is TRBJ2-3, with D possibly being TRBD1 or TRBD2 (6 bases each). Germline loops: CDR1 SGHRS, CDR2 YFSETQ. This CDR3 is 14 amino acids long. V was clipped by 4 bases and J by 4 bases, with 13 bases between them. The CDR3: CASSQLEGADTQYF. CDR3 sequence (DNA): TGCGCCAGCAGCCAATTGGAGGGGGCAGATACGCAGTATTTT. The full variable domain, its missing parts supplied by reference TRBV5-1 and TRBJ2-3, is KAGVTQTPRYLIKTRGQQVTLSCSPISGHRSVSWYQQTPGQGLQFLFEYFSETQRNKGNFPGRFSGRQFSNSRSEMNVSTLELGDSALYLCASSQLEGADTQYFGPGTRLTVL.

The V call is TRBV12-3 or TRBV12-4, the J call TRBJ2-3, with TRBD2 as a possible D gene (5 bases). Trimming shortened V by 6 bases and J by 5 bases, and 12 bases separated the two germline ends. The CDR3 sequence is 13 residues long. The CDR3 nucleotides are TGTGCCAGCAGGGGTAACGCGGGAGATACGCAGTATTTT. Translating gives CASRGNAGDTQYF.

The chain employs TRBV10-2 and TRBJ2-1, with TRBD2 identical over 8 bases. CDR3 length: 18 amino acids. J was trimmed by 2 bases and V by 6 bases; bases with no gene match: 15. Germline V gene lookup returns CDR1 WSHSY and CDR2 SAAADI. Here the CDR3 DNA reads TGCGCCAGCAGCCGAGGTAGCGGGGCACAGACCGCCTACAATGAGCAGTTCTTC. Its translation is CASSRGSGAQTAYNEQFF.

This clonotype was seen a handful of times. V and J are TRBV6-1 and TRBJ2-7, with TRBD1 matching 7 bases. The ends lost 7 bases at V and 3 bases at J; junction bases unmatched: 9. The germline CDR1 and CDR2 sequences are MNHNS and SASEGT. This CDR3 comprises 14 residues. CDR3 sequence: CASTRGGQLYEQYF. CDR3 DNA sequence: TGTGCCAGCACTAGAGGGGGACAGCTCTACGAGCAGTACTTC.

This clonotype was counted ten times or more. This sequence joins TRBV5-1 and TRBJ1-5, with D perhaps TRBD1 (6 bases). The CDR3 has 16 residues. The germline gives CDR1 SGHRS, CDR2 YFSETQ. V dropped 4 bases and J dropped 7 bases, with 21 bases sitting between them. CDR3 loop: CASSLGRGGDNQPQHF. DNA for the CDR3: TGCGCCAGCAGCCTGGGCCGGGGGGGCGATAACCAGCCCCAGCATTTT.

This clonotype has just a few counts. The rearrangement joins TRBV20-1 to TRBJ2-7; 8 nucleotides align to TRBD2. The CDR3 is 14 amino acids. Germline V gene lookup returns CDR1 DFQATT and CDR2 SNEGSKA (reference sequence). Germline trimming cut 4 bases from V and 6 bases from J; bases unmatched to any gene: 11. CDR3 sequence: CSAMARSTSAEQYF. The CDR3 DNA reads TGCAGTGCTATGGCCCGATCGACTAGCGCCGAGCAGTACTTC.

This clonotype was seen ten or more times. The chain employs TRBV12-3 or TRBV12-4 and TRBJ1-1; 7 bases line up with TRBD1. With 5 bases clipped from V and 4 bases from J, the junction kept 7 bases outside the gene matches. The CDR3 covers 14 residues. The CDR3 loop reads CASSSRGERTEAFF. CDR3 nucleotides: TGTGCCAGCAGTAGCAGGGGGGAGCGCACTGAAGCTTTCTTT.

Ten or more counts support this clonotype. J is TRBJ2-2 and V is TRBV6-5; possibly TRBD1 or TRBD2 for D (5 bases each). The CDR3 totals 15 residues. Germline-derived CDR1 and CDR2 are MNHEY and SVGAGI. Trimming left V 2 bases short and J 7 bases short, with 14 bases between. CDR3 nucleotide sequence: TGTGCCAGCAGTTACGGGGGTTCGCGTAGCGGGGAGCTGTTTTTT. Its protein product is CASSYGGSRSGELFF.

This clonotype was recorded at least ten times. V usage is TRBV5-1 and J usage is TRBJ2-7; tentatively, D is TRBD1 or TRBD2 (6 bases each). The CDR3 consists of 15 residues. V dropped 2 bases and J dropped 2 bases, with 14 bases sitting between them. Germline V gene lookup returns CDR1 SGHRS and CDR2 YFSETQ. The CDR3, as DNA: TGCGCCAGCAGCTTTAGGGGGGACACGGCCTACGAGCAGTACTTC. This translates into CASSFRGDTAYEQYF.

Ten or more counts support this clonotype. The V gene is TRBV11-2, the J gene TRBJ2-5; 8 bases fit TRBD1. The CDR3 runs to 17 residues. Germline V gives CDR1 SGHAT, CDR2 FQNNGV. The J segment lost 1 base and the V segment lost 1 base, leaving 8 bases of the junction unmatched. DNA for the CDR3: TGTGCCAGCAGCTTAGGCCTGCCCGGGACAGGCCAAGAGACCCAGTACTTC. Translated: CASSLGLPGTGQETQYF.

Only a few counts were recorded for this clonotype. The rearrangement joins TRBV11-3 to TRBJ2-1; 13 nucleotides align to TRBD2. CDR1 and CDR2 (germline): SGHNT, YENEEA. J lost 0 bases, V lost 1 base, and 9 bases had no gene match. The CDR3 runs to 20 residues. The chain's CDR3 is CASSLGGFGTSGNSYNEQFF. The CDR3 nucleotides read TGTGCCAGCAGCTTAGGTGGATTCGGGACTAGCGGGAACTCCTACAATGAGCAGTTCTTC.

This clonotype was recorded a few times. The chain combines TRBV7-3 with TRBJ1-3; D is ambiguous. The CDR3 is 16 residues long. Germline lookup yields CDR1 SGHTA and CDR2 FQGTGA. Trimming stripped 3 bases from V and 0 bases from J, with 12 bases between. This CDR3 reads CASSLGSKNSGNTIYF. CDR3 in DNA: TGTGCCAGCAGCTTGGGGTCCAAGAACTCTGGAAACACCATATATTTT.

The sample holds many counts of this clonotype. The chain couples TRBV27 to TRBJ2-1, with 12 nucleotides matching TRBD2. The CDR3 is 16 residues long. Germline V gives CDR1 MNHEY, CDR2 SMNVEV (reference sequence). V was clipped by 7 bases and J by 5 bases; unmatched bases: 9. This CDR3 is CASTRLLAGGHNEQFF. As DNA, the CDR3 is TGTGCCAGCACACGACTACTAGCGGGAGGCCACAATGAGCAGTTCTTC.

The chain employs TRBV14 and TRBJ2-1; TRBD2 agrees at 8 bases. The CDR3 is 15 residues long. Trimming took 2 bases from V and 8 from J; bases not matched to a gene: 8. Germline V lookup: CDR1 SGHDN, CDR2 FVKESK. The CDR3 bases are TGTGCCAGCAGCCAACGCGGGACTAGTTGGGATGAGCAGTTCTTC. Translated, it gives CASSQRGTSWDEQFF.

The sample holds a few counts of this clonotype. This chain joins TRBV20-1 and TRBJ1-1, with 7 positions matching TRBD1. Germline V gives CDR1 DFQATT, CDR2 SNEGSKA (reference sequence). Trimming took 1 base from V and 0 from J; bases not matched to a gene: 5. CDR3 size: 15 residues. CDR3 loop: CSARARGLLNTEAFF. The CDR3 DNA reads as TGCAGTGCTAGAGCTAGGGGGCTCCTGAACACTGAAGCTTTCTTT.